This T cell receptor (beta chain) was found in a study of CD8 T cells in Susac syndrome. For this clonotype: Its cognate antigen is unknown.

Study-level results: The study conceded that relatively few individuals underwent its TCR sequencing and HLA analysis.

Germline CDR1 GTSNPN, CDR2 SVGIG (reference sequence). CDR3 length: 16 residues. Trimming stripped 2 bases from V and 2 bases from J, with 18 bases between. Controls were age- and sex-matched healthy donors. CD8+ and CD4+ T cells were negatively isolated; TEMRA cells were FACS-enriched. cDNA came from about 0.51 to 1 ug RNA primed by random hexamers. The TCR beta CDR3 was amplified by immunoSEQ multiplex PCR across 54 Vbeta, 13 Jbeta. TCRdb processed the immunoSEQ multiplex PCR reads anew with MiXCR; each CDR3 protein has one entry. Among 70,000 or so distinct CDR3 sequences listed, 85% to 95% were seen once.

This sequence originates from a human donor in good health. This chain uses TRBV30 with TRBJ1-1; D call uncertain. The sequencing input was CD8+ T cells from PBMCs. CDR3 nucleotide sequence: TGTGCCTGGAGTTACGGGATGGGCAGCCTCAACACTGAAGCTTTCTTT. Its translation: CAWSYGMGSLNTEAFF.